This T cell receptor beta chain emerged from a study of blood T cell repertoires in COVID-19. Study as a whole: The study drew acute and convalescent COVID-19 samples from the United States, Italy and Spain. PBMCs, B-cell-depleted T cells, or T cells provided the cDNA or gDNA that made up the material.

The germline V gene encodes CDR1 SGHNT and CDR2 YYREEE (reference sequence). Trimming pared 3 bases from V and 2 bases from J, leaving 11 bases between. This CDR3 spans 14 amino acids. This clone showed up just a few times. Some clones are missing from TCRdb's copy, which holds only in-frame ones; the method was immunoSEQ multiplex PCR. The repertoire holds fewer than 450,000 clones, with about 93% as singletons. The receptor was isolated from a woman between 18 and 29 years old who had recovered from COVID-19. The genes are TRBV5-4 and TRBJ1-2; D unresolved. The sequenced sample was peripheral blood. The CDR3 region is CASSSNLINYGYTF. Written as DNA, the CDR3 is TGTGCCAGCAGCTCGAATCTAATCAACTATGGCTACACCTTC.